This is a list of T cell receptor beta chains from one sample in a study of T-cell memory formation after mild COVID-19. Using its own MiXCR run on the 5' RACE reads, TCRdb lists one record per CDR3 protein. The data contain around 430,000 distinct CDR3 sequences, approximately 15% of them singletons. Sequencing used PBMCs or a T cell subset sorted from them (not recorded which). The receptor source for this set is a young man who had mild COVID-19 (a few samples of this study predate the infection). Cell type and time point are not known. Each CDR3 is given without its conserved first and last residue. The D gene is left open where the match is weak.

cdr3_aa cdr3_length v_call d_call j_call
SVAAPLGTEAF 11 TRBV29-1 - TRBJ1-1
ASSPRLAGENNSPLH 15 TRBV18 - TRBJ1-6
ASSRQGSSTDTQY 13 TRBV4-3 - TRBJ2-3
ASSSFRTESSYEQY 14 TRBV7-9 - TRBJ2-7
ASSPEGWGDTEAF 13 TRBV4-2 - TRBJ1-1
ATGGTGTNEQF 11 TRBV24-1 TRBD1 TRBJ2-1
ASSLNSGAVGTGELF 15 TRBV7-3 - TRBJ2-2
ASSDRDRETQY 11 TRBV5-1 TRBD1 TRBJ2-5
ASSQDRRVDQPQH 13 TRBV4-1 - TRBJ1-5
ASSPLPRQIGNTIY 14 TRBV18 - TRBJ1-3
ASSRSGEKTQY 11 TRBV5-1 - TRBJ2-5
ASSTGTKGYGYT 12 TRBV5-6 - TRBJ1-2
ASTYGGAAEAF 11 TRBV5-4 - TRBJ1-1
ASSQAWRGKNTEAF 14 TRBV4-1 - TRBJ1-1
ASSLGGHRNEQF 12 TRBV5-5 - TRBJ2-1
SARGGQGYEQY 11 TRBV29-1 TRBD2 TRBJ2-7
ASAHQVDGYT 10 TRBV7-8 - TRBJ1-2
ASSHQTGGTEAF 12 TRBV4-1 - TRBJ1-1
ASSFGTGLGSEQF 13 TRBV7-2 TRBD1 TRBJ2-1
ATSDRGSNTEAF 12 TRBV5-1 TRBD1 TRBJ1-1
ASSQGASGTDTQY 13 TRBV4-3 - TRBJ2-3
ASTKGNYEQY 10 TRBV2 - TRBJ2-7
ASSLGTGFYNSPLH 14 TRBV12-3/TRBV12-4 TRBD1 TRBJ1-6
ASSLTGISSPLH 12 TRBV7-9 - TRBJ1-6
ASTPGTEGRKQY 12 TRBV5-1 - TRBJ2-3
ASSPDQIPGNTIY 13 TRBV18 - TRBJ1-3
ASSPGARGYRYSNQPQH 17 TRBV5-5 TRBD1 TRBJ1-5
ASSSQSSYNSPLH 13 TRBV11-2 - TRBJ1-6
ASSGTASAQY 10 TRBV6-5 TRBD1 TRBJ2-5
SVTRAGGNEKLF 12 TRBV29-1 TRBD1 TRBJ1-4
ASSSASPSSYNSPLH 15 TRBV5-1 - TRBJ1-6
ASSSLAGNQETQY 13 TRBV7-2 TRBD2 TRBJ2-5
ASSHPGRDTEAF 12 TRBV4-1 - TRBJ1-1
ASSQATDPIYGYT 13 TRBV4-3 - TRBJ1-2
ASSLNGGDTEAF 12 TRBV5-1 - TRBJ1-1
ASRYDPGDPTSEQY 14 TRBV5-1 - TRBJ2-7
ASSPGGPQETQY 12 TRBV7-2 - TRBJ2-5
ASSLAGPNREQF 12 TRBV3-1 TRBD2 TRBJ2-1
AITGDGEKLF 10 TRBV10-3 - TRBJ1-4
ASSFGEGGEPEEQF 14 TRBV5-6 TRBD1 TRBJ2-1
ASSASGAYGYT 11 TRBV6-2/TRBV6-3 - TRBJ1-2
ASRPRDRVNTGELF 14 TRBV19 TRBD1 TRBJ2-2
SAREGGLYNEQF 12 TRBV20-1 TRBD1 TRBJ2-1
ASSFTSYNSPLH 12 TRBV7-2 - TRBJ1-6
ASSQDSGSLGTQY 13 TRBV4-3 TRBD2 TRBJ2-5
SADLRETQY 9 TRBV20-1 - TRBJ2-5
ASSAPTKGHGYT 12 TRBV7-7 - TRBJ1-2
ATSEDNNYGYT 11 TRBV24-1 - TRBJ1-2
ASSLVEGAGEQY 12 TRBV5-4 - TRBJ2-7